This TCR beta chain was sequenced in a study of blood T cells in healthy people across ages. With a J-beta primer mix and a sample-barcoded 5' primer, a second PCR ran 7 to 11 cycles. Every cDNA molecule bore a tag from a template-switch adaptor containing 12 random nucleotides. The yield of each sample was at least 2.5 million CDR3-containing paired-end reads. TCRdb reanalysed the 5' RACE reads using MiXCR and keeps one entry per CDR3 protein. The sample has fewer than 1,000,000 distinct CDR3 sequences, around 43% seen once. General study results and limits: Diversity of TCR beta per million T cells declined in a roughly linear way with age.

Germline V gene lookup returns CDR1 MDHEN and CDR2 SYDVKM. The V segment lost 7 bases and the J segment 3 bases; nucleotides outside the gene matches: 9. The CDR3 runs 15 residues. Each sample used at least 6 million PBMCs. This clonotype has just a few counts. Antigen unknown. The genes are TRBV28 and TRBJ2-1; the match to TRBD1 covers 7 bases. Input material: blood. The sequence came from a man aged 55 to 70 in good health. In nucleotides, the CDR3 is TGTGCCAGCAAGCTCGACAGGGCCGACTACAATGAGCAGTTCTTC. Encoded protein: CASKLDRADYNEQFF.